This is a list of T cell receptor beta chains from one sample in a study of blood T cell repertoires in COVID-19. This table comes from immunoSEQ multiplex PCR, and its TCRdb copy is limited to in-frame clones, with some not included. The sample includes around 74,000 clones, more than 75% of them seen just once. The specimen was peripheral blood. Every receptor here comes from a woman older than 75 with active or convalescent COVID-19. The CDR3 runs from the conserved cysteine through the conserved F or W. The D gene is left open where the match is weak. Part of the rows lack a size; the others show once, few, many or a class for expanded clones.

size: .; J: TRBJ2-3; D: .; V: TRBV24-1; DNA: TGTGCCACCAGTGATATACATCTTACAGATACGCAGTATTTT; CDR3: CATSDIHLTDTQYF
size: .; J: TRBJ1-5; D: .; V: TRBV28; DNA: TGTGCCAGCAGTTTAGGGTTACGGGGCAATCAGCCCCAGCATTTT; CDR3: CASSLGLRGNQPQHF
size: .; J: TRBJ2-2; D: TRBD2; V: TRBV24-1; DNA: TGTGCCACCGCTGCGGGGAGGGCTAGAAGCGCCGGGGAGCTGTTTTTT; CDR3: CATAAGRARSAGELFF
size: .; J: TRBJ1-5; D: .; V: TRBV7-2; DNA: TGTGCCAGCAGCTTACGGTTGCAGGATAGCAATCAGCCCCAGCATTTT; CDR3: CASSLRLQDSNQPQHF
size: .; J: TRBJ2-2; D: .; V: TRBV7-2; DNA: TGTGCCAGCAGCTCGACAGGAGTGAACACCGGGGAGCTGTTTTTT; CDR3: CASSSTGVNTGELFF
size: .; J: TRBJ2-3; D: TRBD2; V: TRBV6-2/TRBV6-3; DNA: TGTGCCAGCAGTTACCCTCGCGGGGGGGCCCCAGATACGCAGTATTTT; CDR3: CASSYPRGGAPDTQYF
size: few; J: TRBJ1-3; D: .; V: TRBV3-1/TRBV3-2; DNA: TGTGCCAGCAGCCCAACGACAGGAGGAAACACCATATATTTT; CDR3: CASSPTTGGNTIYF
size: once; J: TRBJ2-1; D: TRBD1; V: TRBV5-5; DNA: TGTGCCAGCAGCTGGAGAGGGGGCCTGGACAATGAGCAGTTCTTC; CDR3: CASSWRGGLDNEQFF
size: .; J: TRBJ2-7; D: .; V: TRBV20-1; DNA: TGCAGTGCTAGTTCCGCTAAGTACGAGCAGTACTTC; CDR3: CSASSAKYEQYF
size: .; J: TRBJ2-7; D: .; V: TRBV9; DNA: TGTGCCAGCAGCGTACGACCGGGGTCCCCCTACGAGCAGTACTTC; CDR3: CASSVRPGSPYEQYF
size: .; J: TRBJ1-2; D: TRBD1; V: TRBV27; DNA: TGTGCCAGCAGTTTAAGGGGACAGGGGGCTATGGGCTACACCTTC; CDR3: CASSLRGQGAMGYTF